This T cell receptor (beta chain) was obtained from a study of regulatory T cells. The PCR used 52 TRBV and 13 TRBJ primers. Assay used: immunoSEQ multiplex PCR; TCRdb lists only in-frame clones, some missing. The data contain about 18,000 clones, 84% of them singletons. Study-level findings and limits: Skewed V and J usage and few unique V-J pairs marked patient repertoires, most in Tregs. In CD3G-deficient patients, conventional CD4+ T cells were enriched for hydrophobic CDR3 residues at positions 6 and 7.

Patients aged 2 to 39 years had fewer naive and more memory CD4+ and CD8+ T cells. Regulatory (CD25-high CD127-low) and conventional (CD25-low CD127-high) CD4+ T cells were sorted separately. Per germline, CDR1 WSHSY and CDR2 SAAADI. V gave up 4 bases and J gave up 7 bases, with 14 bases separating them. The CDR3 is 14 amino acids. Regarding this clone: Its antigen is currently unknown.

Material for sequencing was conventional CD4+ T cells sorted from blood. The chain links TRBV10-2 to TRBJ1-5; D is ambiguous. The origin of this receptor is a person aged 30-39 years with CD3G deficiency. Here the CDR3 DNA reads TGCGCCAGCAGTGGGTCTGGGGTACGGCAGCCCCAGCATTTT. Translated, it gives CASSGSGVRQPQHF.